This T cell receptor (beta chain) comes out of a study of human T cells and chemical hapten exposure. Overall study results and limits: Patch test scores rose with PT1 expanded TCR counts, a positive correlation. Controls had significantly fewer large CDR3 similarity clusters than were formed by expanded TCRs.

Time point in this sample: patch test 1, 2 weeks after DPC sensitization. Documented treatment: therapeutic diphenylcyclopropenone sensitization with weekly scalp DPC. Only a few counts were recorded for this clonotype. Antigen specificity is unknown. The CDR3 runs to 15 residues. CDR1 and CDR2 (germline): MNHGY, SAAAGT. Trimming left V 7 bases short and J 0 bases short, with 16 bases between. MiXCR, applied by TCRdb to the RACE reads, yields one record per CDR3 protein. The repertoire holds tens of thousands of distinct CDR3 sequences, 12% seen once, with roughly 3.4% in the top ten. The chain recombines TRBV6-8 with TRBJ2-7; tentatively, D is TRBD1 (6 bases). The sample consisted of whole blood, taken in connection with sensitization to the hapten diphenylcyclopropenone (DPC). This clonotype was sampled from a woman aged 60-70 years with alopecia areata. Some clones in this sample may be carry-over from other donors' samples. CDR3 in amino acids: CASKSGEWGSYEQYF. The DNA for the CDR3 is TGTGCCAGCAAGTCAGGGGAGTGGGGCTCCTACGAGCAGTACTTC.